Below, 27 T cell receptor beta chains from the same sample are listed, as sequenced in a study of blood T cell repertoires in COVID-19. This table comes from immunoSEQ multiplex PCR, and its TCRdb copy is limited to in-frame clones, with some not included. The sample consists of around 110,000 clones, roughly four fifths of them appearing once. Sequenced input: peripheral blood. The receptors were gathered from a woman in her sixties with acute or convalescent COVID-19.

The J gene is TRBJ1-1, the V gene TRBV29-1, with TRBD1 as a possible D gene (6 bases). The germline gives CDR1 SQVTM, CDR2 ANQGSEA. This CDR3 is 12 amino acids long. V lost 6 bases to trimming and J lost 0 bases, with 8 bases between them. CDR3 in DNA: TGCAGCGTAGGACAGCTGAACACTGAAGCTTTCTTT. Translated: CSVGQLNTEAFF.

In DNA, the CDR3 is TGTGCCAGCAGCAATTTCTTAGGAGTGAACACTGAAGCTTTCTTT. Translated, it gives CASSNFLGVNTEAFF. The V gene is TRBV21-1, the J gene TRBJ1-1. TRBV21-1 is a pseudogene segment. CDR3 length: 15 amino acids.

This sequence joins TRBV6-1 and TRBJ1-5; 7 bases fit TRBD1. Germline CDR1 is MNHNS and CDR2 is SASEGT. V lost 2 bases, J lost 6 bases, and 4 bases stayed unmatched. The CDR3 is 14 residues long. The CDR3 nucleotides read TGTGCCAGCAGTGAAACAGGGGAGAGTCAGCCCCAGCATTTT. This codes for CASSETGESQPQHF.

The chain has TRBV19 and TRBJ1-5, with 7 nucleotides matching TRBD1. The CDR3 is 15 amino acids. Unmatched junction bases numbered 7, after V lost 3 bases and J lost 5 bases. Germline CDR1 and CDR2: LNHDA and SQIVND (reference sequence). In DNA form, the CDR3 reads TGTGCCAGTAGTATCCCGCAGGGGGGCCATCAGCCCCAGCATTTT. It translates to CASSIPQGGHQPQHF.

The chain joins TRBV18 to TRBJ1-5, with D unresolved. V was clipped by 3 bases and J by 2 bases, with 5 bases between them. CDR1 KGHSH and CDR2 LQKENI come from the germline V gene. There are 13 residues in the CDR3. CDR3 sequence reads: CASSPQGNQPQHF. The CDR3 nucleotides are TGTGCCAGCTCACCTCAGGGCAATCAGCCCCAGCATTTT.

The rearrangement uses TRBV29-1 and TRBJ2-7; tentatively, D is TRBD1 (6 bases). V was cut by 6 bases and J by 6 bases, with 18 bases left in between. This CDR3 spans 13 amino acids. Germline V gene data show CDR1 as SQVTM and CDR2 as ANQGSEA. Here the CDR3 reads CSVRTQGQGEQYF. The CDR3 nucleotides read TGCAGCGTCCGCACCCAGGGACAAGGCGAGCAGTACTTC.

The chain links TRBV27 to TRBJ2-3; 13 bases line up with TRBD2. Trimming removed 5 bases from V and 2 bases from J; junction bases left unmatched: 4. CDR3 length: 16 residues. Germline loops: CDR1 MNHEY, CDR2 SMNVEV (reference sequence). CDR3 coding DNA: TGTGCCAGCAGTAGACTAGCGGGAGGCCCCACAGATACGCAGTATTTT. It yields the protein CASSRLAGGPTDTQYF.

The chain joins TRBV2 to TRBJ1-1; maybe TRBD1 (6 bases). Germline values: CDR1 SNHLY, CDR2 FYNNEI. The CDR3 totals 14 residues. The V end was cut by 8 bases, the J end by 0 bases, with 13 bases between. CDR3 sequence: CASSGTHMNTEAFF. The DNA for the CDR3 is TGTGCCAGCTCCGGGACACACATGAACACTGAAGCTTTCTTT.

This clone was counted once. The rearrangement links TRBV5-8 to TRBJ1-2, with 11 nucleotides matching TRBD1. The CDR3 contains 18 residues. The germline gives CDR1 SGHTS, CDR2 YDEGEE. V shed 3 bases, J shed 0 bases, and the junction held 10 bases outside the gene matches. DNA of the CDR3: TGTGCCAGCAGCTACCGCAGGGGACAGGGGGAAGCTAACTATGGCTACACCTTC. It is translated as CASSYRRGQGEANYGYTF. Full variable domain (rest looked up from reference TRBV5-8 and TRBJ1-2): EAGVTQSPTHLIKTRGQQATLRCSPISGHTSVYWYQQALGLGLQFLLWYDEGEERNRGNFPPRFSGRQFPNYSSELNVNALELEDSALYLCASSYRRGQGEANYGYTFGSGTRLTVV.

The rearrangement joins TRBV5-6 to TRBJ1-1; 7 bases are a match to TRBD1. Trimming removed 2 bases from V and 3 bases from J; junction bases left unmatched: 4. CDR1 and CDR2 from the germline V gene are SGHDT and YYEEEE. The CDR3 has 14 amino acids. The CDR3 coding sequence is TGTGCCAGCAGCTTTACTACAGGGGACACTGAAGCTTTCTTT. Translating it yields CASSFTTGDTEAFF.

The chain is built from TRBV18 and TRBJ2-2; TRBD1 matches at 8 bases. Germline CDR1 KGHSH, CDR2 LQKENI. The CDR3 loop spans 16 amino acids. V gave up 1 base and J gave up 5 bases; unmatched junction bases: 6. This CDR3 is CASSPRQGSGTGELFF. As DNA, the CDR3 is TGTGCCAGCTCACCACGACAGGGGTCGGGGACCGGGGAGCTGTTTTTT.

The count of this clone is one. V is TRBV19 and J is TRBJ1-4; D is possibly TRBD1 (6 bases). CDR3 length: 11 amino acids. The V end was cut by 6 bases, the J end by 8 bases, with 7 bases between. Germline CDR1 and CDR2: LNHDA and SQIVND (reference sequence). CDR3 nucleotides: TGTGCCAGTAGACAGGGAGAAAAACTGTTTTTT. It translates to CASRQGEKLFF.

V is TRBV4-1 and J is TRBJ1-6; 7 bases line up with TRBD1. V gave up 3 bases and J gave up 8 bases; unmatched junction bases: 4. The V gene's germline CDR1 is MGHRA and CDR2 YSYEKL. CDR3 length: 14 amino acids. The CDR3 nucleotides are TGCGCCAGCAGCCAGAGGGACAGCCATTCACCCCTCCACTTT. Translated: CASSQRDSHSPLHF.

The rearrangement uses TRBV10-3 and TRBJ1-6; no clear D gene. V shed 5 bases and J shed 7 bases, with 12 bases lying between them. Germline V gene lookup returns CDR1 ENHRY and CDR2 SYGVKD. The CDR3 is 14 amino acids. In nucleotides, the CDR3 is TGTGCCATCAGTAGGTCCGGGTGGAATTCACCCCTCCACTTT. Its translation is CAISRSGWNSPLHF.

The chain uses TRBV28 and TRBJ1-2, with D unclear. The CDR3 length is 11 residues. Germline CDR1 and CDR2: MDHEN and SYDVKM. Trimming pared 5 bases from V and 8 bases from J, leaving 9 bases between. The CDR3 loop reads CASSSEVGYTF. The CDR3 DNA is TGTGCCAGCAGTAGTGAGGTCGGCTACACCTTC.

Only a few counts were recorded for this clone. The chain recombines TRBV6-6 with TRBJ1-1; maybe TRBD1 (5 bases). The germline V gene has CDR1 MNHNY and CDR2 SVGAGI (reference sequence). The CDR3 sequence is 14 residues long. V was shortened by 7 bases and J by 13 bases, with 25 bases between the two germline ends. DNA of the CDR3: TGTGCCAGCATGGACGGGGGGGAGGGTCGGTTTGGTTTCTTT. As protein: CASMDGGEGRFGFF.

This clone was observed a handful of times. This chain uses TRBV11-1 with TRBJ1-1; D ambiguous. The germline V gene encodes CDR1 SGHAT and CDR2 FQDESV (reference sequence). Trimming pared 4 bases from V and 2 bases from J, leaving 8 bases between. CDR3 length equals 13 residues. CDR3 DNA: TGTGCCAGCAGCTCCCAAACTAACACTGAAGCTTTCTTT. Protein sequence: CASSSQTNTEAFF. The full variable domain, its missing parts supplied by reference TRBV11-1 and TRBJ1-1, is EAEVAQSPRYKITEKSQAVAFWCDPISGHATLYWYRQILGQGPELLVQFQDESVVDDSQLPKDRFSAERLKGVDSTLKIQPAELGDSAMYLCASSSQTNTEAFFGQGTRLTVV.

The sample holds one count of this clone. The rearrangement joins TRBV2 to TRBJ1-5; no firm D call. The CDR3 consists of 13 residues. From germline, CDR1 is SNHLY and CDR2 FYNNEI. The V and J ends lost 8 bases and 4 bases respectively, with 12 bases between them. The CDR3 protein is CASCGLLNQPQHF. CDR3 coding DNA: TGTGCCAGCTGCGGTCTGTTGAATCAGCCCCAGCATTTT.

The chain links TRBV9 to TRBJ1-5; D possibly corresponds to TRBD1 (6 bases). Germline-derived CDR1 and CDR2 are SGDLS and YYNGEE. V lost 3 bases and J lost 0, with 10 bases in between. This CDR3 has 15 amino acids. CDR3 protein: CASSAYRDSNQPQHF. Here the CDR3 DNA reads TGTGCCAGCAGCGCCTACAGGGATAGCAATCAGCCCCAGCATTTT.

This clone has just one count. The CDR3 sequence is CASSHSGPSGELFF. CDR3 bases: TGTGCCAGCAGCCACTCCGGTCCCTCCGGGGAGCTGTTTTTT. The J gene is TRBJ2-2, the V gene TRBV14; D gene unclear. Deletions cut 3 bases from V and 6 bases from J, with 11 bases between. This CDR3 comprises 14 residues. From germline, CDR1 is SGHDN and CDR2 FVKESK.

This sequence joins TRBV14 and TRBJ1-2; 7 bases align to TRBD1. CDR1 is SGHDN and CDR2 is FVKESK in the germline V gene. The trim removed 3 bases at V and 8 bases at J, leaving 6 bases unmatched. The CDR3 runs 13 residues. The CDR3 DNA reads TGTGCCAGCAGCCAGCAGGGGGGCCGCGGCTACACCTTC. It translates to CASSQQGGRGYTF.

This sequence joins TRBV9 and TRBJ1-5, with 8 bases lining up with TRBD1. After removal of 4 bases from V and 7 bases from J, the junction contained 7 bases not matched to a gene. The CDR3 has 14 amino acids. The germline gives CDR1 SGDLS, CDR2 YYNGEE. The CDR3, as DNA: TGTGCCAGCAGCCAGACAGGGGCCGACCAGCCCCAGCATTTT. Protein product: CASSQTGADQPQHF.

The V call is TRBV18, the J call TRBJ2-2; 10 bases are a match to TRBD1. The V gene's germline CDR1 is KGHSH and CDR2 LQKENI. V lost 4 bases, J lost 0 bases, and 2 bases stayed unmatched. The CDR3 is 16 amino acids. In DNA, the CDR3 is TGTGCCAGCTCACGGGACAGGGGAACGAACACCGGGGAGCTGTTTTTT. It specifies CASSRDRGTNTGELFF.

The chain combines TRBV10-1 with TRBJ1-2; D uncertain. There are 15 residues in the CDR3. Trimming took 2 bases from V and 4 from J, leaving 14 bases between them. Germline V gene lookup returns CDR1 WNHNN and CDR2 SYGVQD (reference sequence). CDR3 protein: CASSEDSGSPYGYTF. CDR3 in DNA: TGCGCCAGCAGTGAGGACTCTGGATCCCCCTATGGCTACACCTTC.

The V gene is TRBV18, the J gene TRBJ1-1, with D unclear. Germline V CDR1 and CDR2: KGHSH, LQKENI. The CDR3 has 14 amino acids. Between the trimmed V and J ends, which lost 1 base and 3 bases, there was a span of 9 bases. The CDR3 coding sequence is TGTGCCAGCTCACCACTCGTCGGGGACACTGAAGCTTTCTTT. Its translation: CASSPLVGDTEAFF.

This chain uses TRBV11-3 with TRBJ2-7; 10 bases line up with TRBD1. Unmatched junction bases numbered 2, after V lost 5 bases and J lost 4 bases. Germline V CDR1 and CDR2: SGHNT, YENEEA. This CDR3 comprises 13 residues. CDR3 DNA: TGTGCCAGCAGCCCGGGACAGGGGTACGAGCAGTACTTC. Protein product: CASSPGQGYEQYF.

This clone appeared a few times. V and J are TRBV19 and TRBJ1-4; TRBD1 aligns across 7 bases. The germline gives CDR1 LNHDA, CDR2 SQIVND (reference sequence). CDR3 size: 14 residues. The trim removed 6 bases at V and 7 bases at J, leaving 8 bases unmatched. The CDR3 here is CASSKQGMLEKLFF. The CDR3 nucleotides are TGTGCCAGTAGCAAACAGGGGATGCTTGAAAAACTGTTTTTT.